The TCR beta chain described here comes from a study of blood T cell repertoires in COVID-19. Overall study context: Both acute and convalescent COVID-19 samples were obtained from the United States, Italy and Spain. PBMCs, B-cell-depleted T cells, or T cells were the source of the cDNA or gDNA that made up the material.

Germline CDR1 and CDR2: MDHEN and SYDVKM. CDR3 length: 16 amino acids. Unmatched junction bases numbered 2, after V lost 1 base and J lost 4 bases. Authors' analysis steps: By means of reference gene primer amplification, nucleated cell counts were estimated. Sequenced by immunoSEQ multiplex PCR; TCRdb stores in-frame clones only, minus some. The V and J calls and clone size come from that table; D and trimming were worked out from the DNA. The repertoire consists of roughly 200,000 clones, with around 84% occurring once and the leading ten covering approximately 6.1%. This sequence joins TRBV28 and TRBJ2-2, with 11 bases fitting TRBD1. This receptor was taken from an elderly man with acute or convalescent COVID-19. The sample was peripheral blood. The CDR3 DNA reads as TGTGCCAGCAGTTTATTGGGGACAGGGGGCACCGGGGAGCTGTTTTTT. Its translation is CASSLLGTGGTGELFF. Combining the CDR3 with reference TRBV28 and TRBJ2-2 gives the whole variable domain DVKVTQSSRYLVKRTGEKVFLECVQDMDHENMFWYRQDPGLGLRLIYFSYDVKMKEKGDIPEGYSVSREKKERFSLILESASTNQTSMYLCASSLLGTGGTGELFFGEGSRLTVL.